The present T cell receptor beta chain was sequenced within a study of regulatory T cells in long-lasting Graves disease. Study overall: The definition of persistent Graves' disease was over 5 years of antithyroid drugs with positive TSH receptor antibodies. Broader study findings: Small sample size may have lowered accuracy. With persistent disease, TRBV28, TRBJ1-2 and TRBJ2-5 were the favored segments.

Time point given: persistent/refractory GD, antithyroid drugs over 5 years with positive TRAb. RNA extracted from PBMCs served as the sequencing template. TCR beta libraries were built with iRepertoire HTBI primers and Arm-PCR of CDR3 regions. MiXCR, applied by TCRdb to the multiplex PCR reads, yields one record per CDR3 protein. The repertoire holds some 450,000 distinct CDR3 sequences, with about a quarter as singletons. Per germline, CDR1 LGHDT and CDR2 YNNKEL (reference sequence). Trimming removed 4 bases from V and 8 bases from J; junction bases left unmatched: 5. The CDR3 sequence is 13 residues long. The sample holds a few counts of this clonotype. The antigen is undetermined.

The sample here was peripheral blood mononuclear cells (PBMCs), taken when the disease was refractory, from a patient treated with antithyroid drugs. This chain connects TRBV3-1 to TRBJ2-1; TRBD1 aligns across 7 bases. This TCR came from a female donor with Graves disease. The CDR3 here is CASSRPGQDEQFF. The CDR3 DNA is TGTGCCAGCAGCCGACCCGGACAGGATGAGCAGTTCTTC.